These 30 T cell receptor beta chains were all obtained from the same sample, sequenced in a study of blood T cell repertoires in COVID-19. Clones were read by immunoSEQ multiplex PCR, and TCRdb kept only the in-frame ones, dropping some. The table records 30,000 to 35,000 clones, 90% to 95% of them present only once. Sequencing was carried out using peripheral blood. These receptors all come from a human donor in a cohort sampled during active COVID-19.

This chain connects TRBV19 to TRBJ1-1; TRBD1 matches 8 bases. Germline CDR1 LNHDA, CDR2 SQIVND (reference sequence). The trim removed 5 bases at V and 1 base at J, leaving 6 bases unmatched. The CDR3 contains 15 residues. The chain's CDR3 is CASSPGQAPNTEAFF. The CDR3 DNA reads as TGTGCCAGTAGTCCGGGACAGGCTCCGAACACTGAAGCTTTCTTT.

J is TRBJ2-1 and V is TRBV14; TRBD1 matches at 9 bases. This CDR3 has 14 amino acids. Trimming cost V 4 bases and J 9 bases; bases outside gene matches: 7. Germline values: CDR1 SGHDN, CDR2 FVKESK. The CDR3 region is CASSPGQGLREQFF. The CDR3 DNA follows: TGTGCCAGCAGCCCGGGACAGGGCCTTCGTGAGCAGTTCTTC.

The gene calls are TRBV4-1 and TRBJ1-5; possible D gene TRBD1, 5 bases. With 1 base removed from V and 0 bases from J, the gap between germline ends came to 10 bases. The CDR3 runs to 16 residues. From germline, CDR1 is MGHRA and CDR2 YSYEKL. The CDR3 is CASSQVGGGSNQPQHF. CDR3 DNA: TGCGCCAGCAGCCAAGTCGGCGGGGGTAGCAATCAGCCCCAGCATTTT.

The chain links TRBV4-1 to TRBJ1-6; D is ambiguous. The CDR3 is made up of 15 amino acids. V dropped 0 bases and J dropped 8 bases, with 11 bases sitting between them. Per germline, CDR1 MGHRA and CDR2 YSYEKL. The CDR3 is CASSQDPGDHSPLHF. DNA for the CDR3: TGCGCCAGCAGCCAAGATCCCGGGGATCATTCACCCCTCCACTTT.

The chain carries TRBV11-3 and TRBJ2-1; TRBD1 matches at 9 bases. V gave up 5 bases and J gave up 7 bases; unmatched junction bases: 9. The CDR3 runs 15 residues. Germline CDR1 reads SGHNT; CDR2 reads YENEEA. CDR3 sequence: CASSPGQGDGNEQFF. The CDR3 DNA follows: TGTGCCAGCAGCCCGGGACAGGGTGATGGGAATGAGCAGTTCTTC.

This clone showed up just a few times. The V and J genes are TRBV6-4 and TRBJ2-2; 13 bases align to TRBD2. This CDR3 contains 17 residues. Germline V lookup: CDR1 MRHNA, CDR2 SNTAGT. The junction had 8 bases not matched to a gene; V was cut back by 6 bases and J by 4 bases. CDR3 nucleotide sequence: TGTGCCAGCAGCCCCGGGACTAGCGGGATGGGCACCGGGGAGCTGTTTTTT. Protein sequence: CASSPGTSGMGTGELFF.

This clone has just one count. The rearrangement joins TRBV30 to TRBJ2-3, with D possibly being TRBD2 (6 bases). Germline V lookup: CDR1 GTSNPN, CDR2 SVGIG (reference sequence). The CDR3 spans 13 residues. Trimming removed 3 bases at V and 4 bases at J, with 11 bases between. The CDR3 nucleotides read TGTGCCTGGAGCCCAGCGGGCCCAGATACGCAGTATTTT. This translates into CAWSPAGPDTQYF.

This chain connects TRBV2 to TRBJ2-1, with 10 bases aligning to TRBD2. After removal of 6 bases from V and 0 bases from J, the junction contained 2 bases not matched to a gene. This CDR3 has 15 amino acids. The germline V gene has CDR1 SNHLY and CDR2 FYNNEI. CDR3 protein: CASRVAGGSYNEQFF. The CDR3, as DNA: TGTGCCAGCAGGGTAGCGGGAGGCTCCTACAATGAGCAGTTCTTC.

The chain employs TRBV24-1 and TRBJ2-1, with TRBD2 as a possible D gene (5 bases). The germline V and J ends were trimmed by 7 bases and 3 bases, with 12 bases remaining between them. Germline values: CDR1 KGHDR, CDR2 SFDVKD. The length of the CDR3 is 14 residues. CDR3 DNA sequence: TGTGCCACCAGATACAGCGGAGTCTACAATGAGCAGTTCTTC. Its translation: CATRYSGVYNEQFF.

The chain uses TRBV20-1 and TRBJ2-1; 10 nucleotides match TRBD2. Per germline, CDR1 DFQATT and CDR2 SNEGSKA (reference sequence). This CDR3 spans 14 amino acids. V shed 3 bases, J shed 3 bases, and the junction held 2 bases outside the gene matches. The chain's CDR3 is CSASGLADYNEQFF. For the CDR3, the DNA is TGCAGTGCTAGTGGACTAGCGGACTACAATGAGCAGTTCTTC.

The gene calls are TRBV7-9 and TRBJ2-3; D is undetermined. The V end lost 5 bases, the J end lost 1 base, and 7 bases lay between the germline ends. The CDR3 totals 13 residues. In germline, CDR1 is SEHNR, CDR2 FQNEAQ (reference sequence). The CDR3 DNA is TGTGCCAGCAGCCCCCGGGGCACAGATACGCAGTATTTT. This translates into CASSPRGTDTQYF.

The rearrangement links TRBV6-6 to TRBJ2-1, with a weak D call TRBD2 (5 bases). Germline lookup yields CDR1 MNHNY and CDR2 SVGAGI (reference sequence). There are 16 residues in the CDR3. V lost 5 bases to trimming and J lost 9 bases, with 23 bases between them. CDR3 sequence (DNA): TGTGCCAGCAGTCGAGCCCCAGCCTACGGGATCGGTGAGCAGTTCTTC. Residues: CASSRAPAYGIGEQFF.

The chain links TRBV5-1 to TRBJ1-1; 8 bases line up with TRBD1. Germline CDR1 and CDR2: SGHRS and YFSETQ. This CDR3 has 14 residues. J lost 1 base, V lost 4 bases, and 3 bases had no gene match. CDR3 sequence: CASSPGTGNTEAFF. The DNA for the CDR3 is TGCGCCAGCAGCCCGGGGACAGGGAACACTGAAGCTTTCTTT.

The sample holds a few counts of this clone. The J gene is TRBJ2-2, the V gene TRBV7-9, with D perhaps TRBD1 (5 bases). Deletions cut 5 bases from V and 5 bases from J, with 12 bases between. Looked up from germline, CDR1 is SEHNR and CDR2 is FQNEAQ (reference sequence). The CDR3 is made up of 14 amino acids. The CDR3 region has the DNA TGTGCCAGCAGCACAACTTCAGGGACCGGGGAGCTGTTTTTT. Amino acids: CASSTTSGTGELFF.

V gene TRBV2 combines with J gene TRBJ2-4; TRBD2 matches at 10 bases. Germline lookup yields CDR1 SNHLY and CDR2 FYNNEI. The V segment lost 2 bases and the J segment 8 bases; nucleotides outside the gene matches: 21. This CDR3 has 20 residues. CDR3 loop: CASSELGGRLAGEGIDIQYF. CDR3 DNA: TGTGCCAGCAGTGAATTAGGGGGGAGGCTAGCGGGAGAGGGGATTGACATTCAGTACTTC.

CDR3 residues: CASRPIAGGLYNEQFF. CDR3 bases: TGTGCCAGCAGACCTATAGCGGGAGGGCTCTACAATGAGCAGTTCTTC. The chain has TRBV27 and TRBJ2-1; 11 nucleotides match TRBD2. The junction had 7 bases not matched to a gene; V was cut back by 6 bases and J by 3 bases. The CDR3 consists of 16 residues. Germline CDR1 is MNHEY and CDR2 is SMNVEV (reference sequence).

The chain employs TRBV29-1 and TRBJ1-1; TRBD1 matches at 8 bases. This CDR3 contains 13 residues. Germline V gene lookup returns CDR1 SQVTM and CDR2 ANQGSEA. Unmatched junction bases numbered 6, after V lost 4 bases and J lost 5 bases. The CDR3 loop reads CSVGYRGGTEAFF. The CDR3 DNA follows: TGCAGCGTTGGATACAGGGGGGGGACTGAAGCTTTCTTT.

CDR3 nucleotides: TGTGCCAGCAACCCCACCCGACAGGGTGGCCATGAGCAGTTCTTC. Its translation is CASNPTRQGGHEQFF. The chain is built from TRBV11-2 and TRBJ2-1; 7 bases are shared with TRBD1. Per germline, CDR1 SGHAT and CDR2 FQNNGV. The CDR3 is made up of 15 amino acids. With V trimmed by 7 bases and J by 8 bases, 14 bases remained unmatched.

The chain uses TRBV10-3 and TRBJ2-3; TRBD2 agrees at 8 bases. The CDR3 loop spans 16 amino acids. Germline assignment: CDR1 ENHRY and CDR2 SYGVKD. The V segment lost 2 bases and the J segment 6 bases; nucleotides outside the gene matches: 10. The CDR3 loop is CAISEGVGGASDTQYF. In nucleotides, the CDR3 is TGTGCCATCAGTGAGGGCGTCGGGGGGGCCTCGGATACGCAGTATTTT.

The V gene is TRBV5-1, the J gene TRBJ2-1; TRBD1 matches 7 bases. The CDR3 runs 15 residues. V was pared by 4 bases and J by 3 bases, with 7 bases of the junction left unmatched. Germline V lookup: CDR1 SGHRS, CDR2 YFSETQ. The CDR3 coding sequence is TGCGCCAGCAGCCCTGGGGCAGGGGGCTACAATGAGCAGTTCTTC. As protein: CASSPGAGGYNEQFF.

The rearrangement joins TRBV5-4 to TRBJ2-5; 8 bases line up with TRBD1. Germline V gene lookup returns CDR1 SGHNT and CDR2 YYREEE (reference sequence). The CDR3 is 17 residues long. With V trimmed by 1 base and J by 3 bases, 11 bases remained unmatched. The CDR3 protein is CASSLWDRTGSKETQYF. DNA of the CDR3: TGTGCCAGCAGCTTGTGGGACCGGACAGGGTCGAAAGAGACCCAGTACTTC.

The chain couples TRBV27 to TRBJ2-6, with 7 bases identical to TRBD1. The V and J ends lost 5 bases and 0 bases, in that order; junction bases with no gene match: 13. Germline CDR1 reads MNHEY; CDR2 reads SMNVEV (reference sequence). The CDR3 runs 19 residues. The CDR3 DNA is TGTGCCAGCAGTCCTCGACCAGGGTCAGGGGGCTCTGGGGCCAACGTCCTGACTTTC. Protein product: CASSPRPGSGGSGANVLTF.

The V and J genes are TRBV3-1 (or the pseudogene TRBV3-2) and TRBJ2-1, with 12 bases fitting TRBD2. V shed 2 bases, J shed 0 bases, and the junction held 5 bases outside the gene matches. CDR3 length: 18 residues. Germline V gene sequence: CDR1 LGHDT, CDR2 YNNKEL (reference sequence). Written as DNA, the CDR3 is TGTGCCAGCAGCCAACCTAAGACTAGCGGGAGCTCCTACAATGAGCAGTTCTTC. This codes for CASSQPKTSGSSYNEQFF.

The chain employs TRBV7-9 and TRBJ1-2, with D hard to call. Between the trimmed V and J ends, which lost 4 bases and 4 bases, there was a span of 10 bases. The CDR3 runs 13 residues. The germline V gene encodes CDR1 SEHNR and CDR2 FQNEAQ (reference sequence). CDR3 loop: CASSSPSPYGYTF. The CDR3 coding sequence is TGTGCCAGCAGCTCCCCTAGTCCCTATGGCTACACCTTC.

The gene calls are TRBV28 and TRBJ2-1; 12 bases are a match to TRBD2. Germline V gene data show CDR1 as MDHEN and CDR2 as SYDVKM. CDR3 length: 18 amino acids. V was pared by 8 bases and J by 4 bases, with 15 bases of the junction left unmatched. Here the CDR3 reads CASGTSRLAGAWYNEQFF. DNA of the CDR3: TGTGCCAGCGGGACTTCCAGACTAGCGGGAGCATGGTACAATGAGCAGTTCTTC.

The rearrangement uses TRBV5-5 and TRBJ2-1; D not resolved. The CDR3 totals 15 residues. Per the germline V gene, CDR1 is SGHKS and CDR2 is YYEKEE (reference sequence). V was clipped by 4 bases and J by 3 bases, with 14 bases between them. CDR3 DNA: TGTGCCAGCAGCAGGATCCCTGACTTCTACAATGAGCAGTTCTTC. The encoded protein is CASSRIPDFYNEQFF.

This clone is classed as medium-sized (0.01 to 0.1%). The V call is TRBV19, the J call TRBJ2-6; no clear D. Between the trimmed V and J ends, which lost 2 bases and 0 bases, there was a span of 8 bases. Germline loops: CDR1 LNHDA, CDR2 SQIVND (reference sequence). The CDR3 has 16 amino acids. DNA of the CDR3: TGTGCCAGTAGTATAATCCCTAACTCTGGGGCCAACGTCCTGACTTTC. The encoded protein is CASSIIPNSGANVLTF. The full variable domain, completed using reference TRBV19 and TRBJ2-6, is DGGITQSPKYLFRKEGQNVTLSCEQNLNHDAMYWYRQDPGQGLRLIYYSQIVNDFQKGDIAEGYSVSREKKESFPLTVTSAQKNPTAFYLCASSIIPNSGANVLTFGAGSRLTVL.

This clone appeared once. The V gene is TRBV5-1, the J gene TRBJ1-3; D possibly corresponds to TRBD1 (5 bases). The CDR3 consists of 18 residues. Trimming took 0 bases from V and 0 from J, leaving 16 bases between them. Germline V gene sequence: CDR1 SGHRS, CDR2 YFSETQ. CDR3 nucleotides: TGCGCCAGCAGCTTGGGGGTGCGCAGGGTGGCCTCTGGAAACACCATATATTTT. It encodes CASSLGVRRVASGNTIYF.

The V call is TRBV28, the J call TRBJ2-7, with 9 bases lining up with TRBD1. This CDR3 spans 15 amino acids. CDR1 is MDHEN and CDR2 is SYDVKM in the germline V gene. Trimming took 2 bases from V and 7 from J; bases not matched to a gene: 9. This CDR3 reads CASSLGDRESSEQYF. The CDR3 DNA is TGTGCCAGCAGTTTAGGGGACAGGGAATCTAGTGAGCAGTACTTC.

CDR3 DNA sequence: TGCGCCAGCAGCCAGGGAGGGGGTAGTTCCTACAATGAGCAGTTCTTC. As protein: CASSQGGGSSYNEQFF. V gene TRBV4-3 combines with J gene TRBJ2-1, with D possibly matching TRBD2 (7 bases). CDR1 and CDR2 (germline): LGHNA, YSLEER. The CDR3 is 16 residues long. Trimming pared 3 bases from V and 1 base from J, leaving 13 bases between.